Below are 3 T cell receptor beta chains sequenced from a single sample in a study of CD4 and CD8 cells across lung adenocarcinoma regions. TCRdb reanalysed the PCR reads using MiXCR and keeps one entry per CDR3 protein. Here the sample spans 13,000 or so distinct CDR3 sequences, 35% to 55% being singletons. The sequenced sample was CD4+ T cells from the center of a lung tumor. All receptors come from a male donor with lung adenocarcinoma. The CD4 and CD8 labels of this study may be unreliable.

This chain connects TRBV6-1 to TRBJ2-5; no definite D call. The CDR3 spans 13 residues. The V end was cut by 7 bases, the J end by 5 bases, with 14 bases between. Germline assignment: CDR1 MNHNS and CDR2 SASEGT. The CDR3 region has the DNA TGTGCCAGCACCGAAACAACCGGGGAGACCCAGTACTTC. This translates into CASTETTGETQYF.

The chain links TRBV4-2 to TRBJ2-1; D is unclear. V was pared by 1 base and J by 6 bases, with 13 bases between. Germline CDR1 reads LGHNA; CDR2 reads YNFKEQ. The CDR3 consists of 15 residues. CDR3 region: CASSQGVLERNEQFF. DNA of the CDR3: TGTGCCAGCAGCCAAGGGGTCCTCGAGCGCAATGAGCAGTTCTTC.

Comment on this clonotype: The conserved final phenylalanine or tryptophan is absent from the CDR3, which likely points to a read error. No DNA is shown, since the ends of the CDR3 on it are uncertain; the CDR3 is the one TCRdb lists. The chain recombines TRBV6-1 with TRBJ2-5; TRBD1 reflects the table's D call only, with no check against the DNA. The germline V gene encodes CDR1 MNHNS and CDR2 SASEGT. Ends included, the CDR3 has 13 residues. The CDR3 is CARSPGQGETQFL.